This TCR beta chain was documented in a study of blood T cell repertoires in COVID-19. Study overall: Donors in the United States, Italy and Spain gave samples during acute or convalescent COVID-19. The analysed material was cDNA or gDNA that came from T cells, B-cell-depleted T cells, or PBMCs.

In the source study's methods: The authors estimated nucleated cell counts from reference gene primer amplification. Sequenced by immunoSEQ multiplex PCR; TCRdb stores in-frame clones only, minus some. V and J calls and clone size are those listed in that table; D and trimming were worked out from the DNA. The table has 64,000 or so clones, just over 90% seen once. V lost 7 bases and J lost 10, with 11 bases in between. This CDR3 spans 12 amino acids. Germline loops: CDR1 KGHSH, CDR2 LQKENI. The origin of this receptor is a human donor in a cohort sampled during active COVID-19. This chain links TRBV18 with TRBJ1-6; TRBD1 might be the D (6 bases). Sequenced: peripheral blood. In DNA form, the CDR3 reads TGTGCCAGCTACACAGGGATATCACCCCTCCACTTT. This codes for CASYTGISPLHF.